The 31 T cell receptor beta chains listed next were all sequenced from one sample in a study of Ad26.COV2.S vaccination and SARS-CoV-2 variants. This sample's treatment: some 19 received Ad26.COV2.S at low or high dose, single or two shots; about 5 received placebo; per-sample allocation not given. The samples date from day 63 after the first vaccine or placebo injection. TCRdb's table, derived via immunoSEQ multiplex PCR, lists solely in-frame clones and lacks some. The sample has around 370,000 clones, about 85% seen once; the top ten hold around 3%. The sequences come from peripheral blood, collected in a trial of Ad26.COV2.S vaccine versus placebo. The origin of the receptors is a person between 18 and 65 years old who received the Ad26.COV2.S COVID-19 vaccine or a placebo.

As to this clone: In the same sample, other DNA sequences code for this CDR3. The chain couples TRBV18 to TRBJ1-5; D gene unclear. The germline CDR1 and CDR2 sequences are KGHSH and LQKENI. The CDR3 length is 16 residues. V was pared by 0 bases and J by 0 bases, with 9 bases between. In DNA, the CDR3 is TGTGCCAGCTCACCACCCTCGGCAGATAGCAATCAGCCCCAGCATTTT. This codes for CASSPPSADSNQPQHF.

This chain links TRBV6-5 with TRBJ1-5, with a tentative D call TRBD1 (5 bases). The CDR3 runs 14 residues. Germline CDR1 is MNHEY and CDR2 is SVGAGI. The ends were cut back, 6 bases at V and 3 bases at J, with 12 bases in the middle. The CDR3 nucleotides read TGTGCCAGCAGGTCTCAGGGCAACAATCAGCCCCAGCATTTT. This gives the protein CASRSQGNNQPQHF.

This clone was detected a few times. The rearrangement links TRBV11-2 to TRBJ2-5; either TRBD1 or TRBD2 may supply D (5 bases each). CDR3 length: 11 residues. Trimming removed 8 bases from V and 1 base from J, with 5 bases in between. The germline V gene encodes CDR1 SGHAT and CDR2 FQNNGV. CDR3 sequence: CASGTQETQYF. DNA for the CDR3: TGTGCCAGCGGGACCCAAGAGACCCAGTACTTC.

The chain couples TRBV19 to TRBJ2-5, with a possible D match to TRBD2 (5 bases). This CDR3 comprises 16 residues. Looked up from germline, CDR1 is LNHDA and CDR2 is SQIVND (reference sequence). Trimming left V 7 bases short and J 4 bases short, with 22 bases between. This CDR3 reads CASTSPGRQGGETQYF. CDR3 bases: TGTGCCAGTACCAGCCCTGGGCGACAAGGAGGAGAGACCCAGTACTTC.

The rearrangement uses TRBV5-1 and TRBJ2-4, with TRBD2 matching 8 bases. Germline assignment: CDR1 SGHRS and CDR2 YFSETQ. CDR3 length: 14 amino acids. J gave up 11 bases and V 1 base, and 8 bases lay outside the gene matches. The CDR3 nucleotides read TGCGCCAGCAGCTTGTTCAGCGGGAGCGAATTTCAGTACTTC. This gives the protein CASSLFSGSEFQYF.

The J gene is TRBJ2-6, the V gene TRBV3-1 (or the pseudogene TRBV3-2); TRBD2 matches at 13 bases. Per the germline V gene, CDR1 is LGHDT and CDR2 is YNNKEL (reference sequence). The CDR3 runs to 19 residues. V dropped 2 bases and J dropped 4; count of bases not matched to a gene: 8. CDR3 loop: CASSQPLGLAGRGANVLTF. The CDR3 bases are TGTGCCAGCAGCCAACCCCTGGGACTAGCGGGGAGAGGGGCCAACGTCCTGACTTTC.

The CDR3 bases are TGTGCCAGCAGCTTGGGGGGGACTAGCGGGAGGGAGTACGAGCAGTACTTC. Translating gives CASSLGGTSGREYEQYF. The chain combines TRBV5-4 with TRBJ2-7, with 16 bases identical to TRBD2. V gave up 0 bases and J gave up 4 bases; unmatched junction bases: 4. Germline-derived CDR1 and CDR2 are SGHNT and YYREEE (reference sequence). The CDR3 consists of 17 residues. Using reference TRBV5-4 and TRBJ2-7 for the parts outside the CDR3, the full variable domain is ETGVTQSPTHLIKTRGQQVTLRCSSQSGHNTVSWYQQALGQGPQFIFQYYREEENGRGNFPPRFSGLQFPNYSSELNVNALELDDSALYLCASSLGGTSGREYEQYFGPGTRLTVT.

This clone was seen a handful of times. The rearrangement uses TRBV10-2 and TRBJ2-7; D tentatively reads TRBD1 or TRBD2 (7 bases each). This CDR3 is 14 amino acids long. Germline CDR1 WSHSY, CDR2 SAAADI. The V and J ends lost 7 bases and 4 bases respectively, with 17 bases between them. In DNA form, the CDR3 reads TGCGCCAGCACCGGGGCAGGGGGAGGGTACGAGCAGTACTTC. It is translated as CASTGAGGGYEQYF.

The chain combines TRBV6-5 with TRBJ2-7; 9 bases map to TRBD2. CDR3 length: 14 residues. Germline V gene lookup returns CDR1 MNHEY and CDR2 SVGAGI. J was trimmed by 3 bases and V by 3 bases; bases with no gene match: 3. CDR3 sequence reads: CASSYGREGYEQYF. In nucleotides, the CDR3 is TGTGCCAGCAGTTATGGGCGGGAGGGCTACGAGCAGTACTTC.

The chain recombines TRBV18 with TRBJ1-1; a possible D gene is TRBD1 (5 bases). V lost 6 bases and J 1 base, leaving 12 bases between the germline ends. This CDR3 has 14 amino acids. Germline-derived CDR1 and CDR2 are KGHSH and LQKENI. The CDR3 nucleotides read TGTGCCAGCTCGGTCGGGGGGACGAACACTGAAGCTTTCTTT. It codes for CASSVGGTNTEAFF.

This chain connects TRBV27 to TRBJ2-1, with TRBD2 matching 7 bases. V lost 10 bases and J lost 4; bases outside the gene matches: 16. The germline V gene has CDR1 MNHEY and CDR2 SMNVEV (reference sequence). The CDR3 is 16 residues long. The CDR3 protein is CAITNSGPKGYNEQFF. The CDR3 DNA reads TGTGCCATCACGAATAGCGGGCCTAAGGGGTACAATGAGCAGTTCTTC.

J is TRBJ2-7 and V is TRBV2, with TRBD2 as a possible D gene (6 bases). The V gene lost 0 bases and the J gene lost 2 bases, with 20 bases spanning the gap. The CDR3 has 18 amino acids. Germline assignment: CDR1 SNHLY and CDR2 FYNNEI. CDR3 residues: CASSEAPAGGAPPYEQYF. The CDR3 DNA sequence: TGTGCCAGCAGTGAAGCGCCCGCCGGAGGGGCGCCCCCCTACGAGCAGTACTTC.

The gene calls are TRBV7-9 and TRBJ1-1, with D hard to call. The CDR3 length is 14 residues. Trimming stripped 0 bases from V and 6 bases from J, with 11 bases between. Per the germline V gene, CDR1 is SEHNR and CDR2 is FQNEAQ (reference sequence). This CDR3 reads CASSLAQTRPEAFF. In DNA, the CDR3 is TGTGCCAGCAGCTTAGCCCAGACCAGACCTGAAGCTTTCTTT. The full variable domain, rest sourced from reference TRBV7-9 and TRBJ1-1, is DTGVSQNPRHKITKRGQNVTFRCDPISEHNRLYWYRQTLGQGPEFLTYFQNEAQLEKSRLLSDRFSAERPKGSFSTLEIQRTEQGDSAMYLCASSLAQTRPEAFFGQGTRLTVV.

Worth noting for this clone: Different DNA sequences within this sample yield the same CDR3. This chain uses TRBV6-5 with TRBJ1-1; a possible D gene is TRBD1 (6 bases). This CDR3 region has 14 residues. Trimming stripped 0 bases from V and 3 bases from J, with 8 bases between. Germline assignment: CDR1 MNHEY and CDR2 SVGAGI. CDR3 DNA sequence: TGTGCCAGCAGTTACTCCAGGGGTGACACTGAAGCTTTCTTT. It translates to CASSYSRGDTEAFF.

The genes are TRBV6-5 and TRBJ2-3, with TRBD2 matching 15 bases. This CDR3 has 14 amino acids. The J segment lost 3 bases and the V segment lost 8 bases, leaving 0 bases of the junction unmatched. CDR1 is MNHEY, CDR2 SVGAGI, per germline. CDR3: CASGTSGRTDTQYF. The CDR3, as DNA: TGTGCCAGCGGGACTAGCGGGAGGACAGATACGCAGTATTTT.

The J gene is TRBJ2-1, the V gene TRBV30, with 12 bases that match TRBD1. Germline V CDR1 and CDR2: GTSNPN, SVGIG (reference sequence). The CDR3 is made up of 14 amino acids. After removal of 4 bases from V and 9 bases from J, the junction contained 7 bases not matched to a gene. CDR3 sequence (DNA): TGTGCCTGGACTCCGGGGACAGGGGGCAGTGAGCAGTTCTTC. Its translation: CAWTPGTGGSEQFF.

Here the CDR3 DNA reads TGTGCCAGCAAAGATTTCGCGGGGGAGGAGAATCAGCCCCAGCATTTT. It yields the protein CASKDFAGEENQPQHF. The chain combines TRBV27 with TRBJ1-5, with a possible D match to TRBD1 (5 bases). This CDR3 spans 16 amino acids. Germline loops: CDR1 MNHEY, CDR2 SMNVEV (reference sequence). V dropped 7 bases and J dropped 4 bases, with 20 bases sitting between them.

This clone was counted a single time. The chain uses TRBV5-1 and TRBJ2-2, with unresolved D. Trimming shortened V by 3 bases and J by 6 bases, and 12 bases separated the two germline ends. CDR3 length: 14 amino acids. Germline V gene lookup returns CDR1 SGHRS and CDR2 YFSETQ. This CDR3 is CASSSPPGPGELFF. In nucleotides, the CDR3 is TGCGCCAGCAGCTCACCCCCAGGACCCGGGGAGCTGTTTTTT.

The rearrangement uses TRBV6-6 and TRBJ2-4; 7 bases fit TRBD1. CDR3 size: 16 residues. Germline V gives CDR1 MNHNY, CDR2 SVGAGI (reference sequence). V was pared by 6 bases and J by 3 bases, with 11 bases of the junction left unmatched. CDR3 nucleotide sequence: TGTGCCAGCAGCCCCTCGACAGGGAGAGACAAAAACATTCAGTACTTC. Amino acid sequence: CASSPSTGRDKNIQYF.

V usage is TRBV7-9 and J usage is TRBJ1-5; 7 bases are shared with TRBD1. Unmatched junction bases numbered 4, after V lost 3 bases and J lost 5 bases. Germline V gene sequence: CDR1 SEHNR, CDR2 FQNEAQ (reference sequence). The CDR3 runs 14 residues. DNA for the CDR3: TGTGCCAGCAGCTTTTCAGGGGGTGATCAGCCCCAGCATTTT. Translating gives CASSFSGGDQPQHF.

V is TRBV19 and J is TRBJ1-4; no definite D call. Trimming shortened V by 3 bases and J by 3 bases, and 14 bases separated the two germline ends. Germline V lookup: CDR1 LNHDA, CDR2 SQIVND (reference sequence). CDR3 length equals 16 residues. In DNA form, the CDR3 reads TGTGCCAGTAGTATTTTGGGAATCGGTGCTAATGAAAAACTGTTTTTT. Its translation is CASSILGIGANEKLFF. Full variable domain (rest looked up from reference TRBV19 and TRBJ1-4): DGGITQSPKYLFRKEGQNVTLSCEQNLNHDAMYWYRQDPGQGLRLIYYSQIVNDFQKGDIAEGYSVSREKKESFPLTVTSAQKNPTAFYLCASSILGIGANEKLFFGSGTQLSVL.

The gene calls are TRBV25-1 and TRBJ2-2; D gene uncertain. CDR3 length equals 15 residues. Per the germline V gene, CDR1 is MGHDK and CDR2 is SYGVNS. V dropped 6 bases and J dropped 2 bases, with 13 bases sitting between them. In DNA form, the CDR3 reads TGTGCCAGCAGGGAGTTAGGATCCAACACCGGGGAGCTGTTTTTT. Amino acid sequence: CASRELGSNTGELFF.

The chain combines TRBV19 with TRBJ2-5; 8 bases are a match to TRBD1. With 3 bases clipped from V and 5 bases from J, the junction kept 11 bases outside the gene matches. The germline V gene encodes CDR1 LNHDA and CDR2 SQIVND (reference sequence). The CDR3 is 16 amino acids. The CDR3 loop reads CASSIPKDGQGETQYF. DNA for the CDR3: TGTGCCAGTAGTATCCCAAAAGACGGACAGGGCGAGACCCAGTACTTC.

The chain links TRBV10-1 to TRBJ2-5, with D possibly being TRBD1 (6 bases). Trimming left V 9 bases short and J 5 bases short, with 16 bases between. From germline, CDR1 is WNHNN and CDR2 SYGVQD (reference sequence). This CDR3 has 13 residues. The chain's CDR3 is CASSAGAYETQYF. The DNA of the CDR3 is TGCGCCAGTTCGGCAGGGGCTTACGAGACCCAGTACTTC.

J is TRBJ2-7 and V is TRBV29-1; D ambiguous. V was shortened by 4 bases and J by 3 bases, with 7 bases between the two germline ends. CDR3 size: 11 residues. In germline, CDR1 is SQVTM, CDR2 ANQGSEA. The CDR3 here is CSVAWDYEQYF. In DNA form, the CDR3 reads TGCAGCGTTGCTTGGGACTACGAGCAGTACTTC.

The chain uses TRBV7-2 and TRBJ1-2, with 7 nucleotides matching TRBD1. CDR1 and CDR2 from the germline V gene are SGHTA and FQGNSA. Trimming took 0 bases from V and 4 from J; bases not matched to a gene: 8. The CDR3 consists of 16 residues. As DNA, the CDR3 is TGTGCCAGCAGCTTAGCGGAGGACAGGCGCGTCTATGGCTACACCTTC. Its translation is CASSLAEDRRVYGYTF. Variable domain in full (rest from reference TRBV7-2 and TRBJ1-2): GAGVSQSPSNKVTEKGKDVELRCDPISGHTALYWYRQSLGQGLEFLIYFQGNSAPDKSGLPSDRFSAERTGGSVSTLTIQRTQQEDSAVYLCASSLAEDRRVYGYTFGSGTRLTVV.

CDR3 sequence: CAIREGAAQPQHF. In DNA, the CDR3 is TGTGCCATCAGGGAGGGGGCGGCTCAGCCCCAGCATTTT. The V gene is TRBV10-3, the J gene TRBJ1-5, with 7 positions matching TRBD1. The V segment lost 6 bases and the J segment 6 bases; nucleotides outside the gene matches: 5. The length of the CDR3 is 13 residues. From germline, CDR1 is ENHRY and CDR2 SYGVKD.

The rearrangement joins TRBV7-6 to TRBJ2-3; D possibly corresponds to TRBD1 (6 bases). Trimming removed 8 bases from V and 6 bases from J, with 18 bases in between. The CDR3 extends over 14 amino acids. CDR1 and CDR2 (germline): SGHVS, FNYEAQ. CDR3 sequence (DNA): TGTGCCAGCGGAATTGGGGGCGCCCCGGATACGCAGTATTTT. It is translated as CASGIGGAPDTQYF.

The chain links TRBV6-2 or TRBV6-3 to TRBJ2-5; D gene unclear. The germline V gene encodes CDR1 MNHEY and CDR2 SVGEGT. The V gene lost 5 bases and the J gene lost 5 bases, with 15 bases spanning the gap. The CDR3 has 14 residues. The CDR3 DNA is TGTGCCAGCAGTCCCGTGCAAAAGCGTGAGACCCAGTACTTC. Translating it yields CASSPVQKRETQYF.

The chain has TRBV28 and TRBJ2-1; no definite D call. In germline, CDR1 is MDHEN, CDR2 SYDVKM. CDR3 length: 14 residues. The V end was cut by 4 bases, the J end by 0 bases, with 7 bases between. The CDR3 bases are TGTGCCAGCAGTTCCTTCGGCTCCTACAATGAGCAGTTCTTC. This translates into CASSSFGSYNEQFF. Full variable domain (remainder filled in from reference TRBV28 and TRBJ2-1): DVKVTQSSRYLVKRTGEKVFLECVQDMDHENMFWYRQDPGLGLRLIYFSYDVKMKEKGDIPEGYSVSREKKERFSLILESASTNQTSMYLCASSSFGSYNEQFFGPGTRLTVL.

The rearrangement links TRBV13 to TRBJ2-3; D is unresolved. The ends were cut back, 4 bases at V and 3 bases at J, with 17 bases in the middle. Germline V gene lookup returns CDR1 PRHDT and CDR2 FYEKMQ (reference sequence). The CDR3 runs to 16 residues. The CDR3 region is CASSSYEESGTDTQYF. Written as DNA, the CDR3 is TGTGCCAGCAGCTCCTATGAGGAGAGTGGAACAGATACGCAGTATTTT.